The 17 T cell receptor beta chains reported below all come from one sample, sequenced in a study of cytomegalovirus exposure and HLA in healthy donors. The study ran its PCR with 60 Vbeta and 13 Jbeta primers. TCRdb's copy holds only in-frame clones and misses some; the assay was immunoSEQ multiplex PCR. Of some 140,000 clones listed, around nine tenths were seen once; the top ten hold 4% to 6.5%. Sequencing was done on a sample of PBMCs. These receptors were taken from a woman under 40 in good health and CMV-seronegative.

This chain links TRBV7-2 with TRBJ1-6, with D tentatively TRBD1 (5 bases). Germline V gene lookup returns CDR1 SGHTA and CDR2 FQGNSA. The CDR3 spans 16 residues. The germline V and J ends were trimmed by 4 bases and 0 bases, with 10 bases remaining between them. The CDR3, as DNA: TGTGCCAGCAGCTCCACAGGTAGCTCCTATAATTCACCCCTCCACTTT. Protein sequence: CASSSTGSSYNSPLHF.

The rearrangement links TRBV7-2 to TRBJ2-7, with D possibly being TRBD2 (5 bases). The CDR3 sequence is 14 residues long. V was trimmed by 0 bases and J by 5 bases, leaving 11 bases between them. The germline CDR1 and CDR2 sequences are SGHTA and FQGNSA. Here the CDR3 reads CASSLALRADEQYF. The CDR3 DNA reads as TGTGCCAGCAGCTTAGCGCTGAGGGCTGACGAGCAGTACTTC.

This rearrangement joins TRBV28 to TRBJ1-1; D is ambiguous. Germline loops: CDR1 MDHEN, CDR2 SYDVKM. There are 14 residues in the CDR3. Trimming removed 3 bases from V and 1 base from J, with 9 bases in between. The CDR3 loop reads CASSLGSRNTEAFF. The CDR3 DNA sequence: TGTGCCAGCAGTTTGGGGAGCCGGAACACTGAAGCTTTCTTT.

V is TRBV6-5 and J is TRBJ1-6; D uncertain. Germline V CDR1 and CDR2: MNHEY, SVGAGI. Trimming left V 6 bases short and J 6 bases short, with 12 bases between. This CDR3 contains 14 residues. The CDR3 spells CASRRVRLNSPLHF. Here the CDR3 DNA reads TGTGCCAGCAGGAGGGTCCGACTTAATTCACCCCTCCACTTT.

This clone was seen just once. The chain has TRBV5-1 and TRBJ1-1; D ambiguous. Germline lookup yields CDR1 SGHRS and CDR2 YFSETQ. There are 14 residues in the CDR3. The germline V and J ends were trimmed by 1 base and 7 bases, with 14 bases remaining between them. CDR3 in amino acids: CASSLRGSDSEAFF. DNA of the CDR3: TGCGCCAGCAGCTTGAGAGGGTCGGATAGTGAAGCTTTCTTT. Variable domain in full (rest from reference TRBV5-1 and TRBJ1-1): KAGVTQTPRYLIKTRGQQVTLSCSPISGHRSVSWYQQTPGQGLQFLFEYFSETQRNKGNFPGRFSGRQFSNSRSEMNVSTLELGDSALYLCASSLRGSDSEAFFGQGTRLTVV.

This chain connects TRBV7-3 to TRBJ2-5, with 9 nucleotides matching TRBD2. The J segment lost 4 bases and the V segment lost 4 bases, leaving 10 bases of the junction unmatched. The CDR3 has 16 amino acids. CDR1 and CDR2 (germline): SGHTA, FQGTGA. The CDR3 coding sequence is TGTGCCAGCAGCTCCATAAGCGGGAGGAATGGAGAGACCCAGTACTTC. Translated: CASSSISGRNGETQYF.

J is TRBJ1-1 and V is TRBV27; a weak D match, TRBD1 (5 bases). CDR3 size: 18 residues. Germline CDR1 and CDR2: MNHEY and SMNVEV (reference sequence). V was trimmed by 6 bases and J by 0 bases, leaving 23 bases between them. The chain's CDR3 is CASSTHSGFQTLNTEAFF. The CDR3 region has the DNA TGTGCCAGCAGCACCCACTCAGGGTTCCAAACTCTGAACACTGAAGCTTTCTTT.

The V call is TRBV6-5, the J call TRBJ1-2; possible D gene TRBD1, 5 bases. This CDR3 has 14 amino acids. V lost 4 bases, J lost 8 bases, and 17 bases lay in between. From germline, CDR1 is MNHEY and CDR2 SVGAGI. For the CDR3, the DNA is TGTGCCAGCAGTTCCCTCGGACACCTGCGAGGCTACACCTTC. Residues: CASSSLGHLRGYTF.

The CDR3 DNA sequence: TGCAGCGTTGAAGGAGACAGGTTTGGGGAGACCCAGTACTTC. This encodes CSVEGDRFGETQYF. The rearrangement uses TRBV29-1 and TRBJ2-5; D perhaps matches TRBD1 (6 bases). The V end was cut by 1 base, the J end by 5 bases, with 14 bases between. Germline CDR1 and CDR2: SQVTM and ANQGSEA. This CDR3 spans 14 amino acids.

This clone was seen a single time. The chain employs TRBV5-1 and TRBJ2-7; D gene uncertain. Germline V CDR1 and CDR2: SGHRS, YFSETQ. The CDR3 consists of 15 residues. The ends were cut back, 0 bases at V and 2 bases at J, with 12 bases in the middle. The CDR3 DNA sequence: TGCGCCAGCAGCTTGGGAAATCTTGGCACCTACGAGCAGTACTTC. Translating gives CASSLGNLGTYEQYF.

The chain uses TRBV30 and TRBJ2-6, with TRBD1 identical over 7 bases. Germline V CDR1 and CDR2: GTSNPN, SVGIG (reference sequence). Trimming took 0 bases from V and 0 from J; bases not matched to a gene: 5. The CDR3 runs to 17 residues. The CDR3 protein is CAWSVRGGLSGANVLTF. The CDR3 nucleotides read TGTGCCTGGAGTGTAAGAGGGGGCCTCTCTGGGGCCAACGTCCTGACTTTC.

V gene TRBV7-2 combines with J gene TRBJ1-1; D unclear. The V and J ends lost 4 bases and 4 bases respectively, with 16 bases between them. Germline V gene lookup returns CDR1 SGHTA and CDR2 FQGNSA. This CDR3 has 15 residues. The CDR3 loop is CASSWPEREGTEAFF. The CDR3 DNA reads TGTGCCAGCAGCTGGCCGGAAAGGGAGGGCACTGAAGCTTTCTTT.

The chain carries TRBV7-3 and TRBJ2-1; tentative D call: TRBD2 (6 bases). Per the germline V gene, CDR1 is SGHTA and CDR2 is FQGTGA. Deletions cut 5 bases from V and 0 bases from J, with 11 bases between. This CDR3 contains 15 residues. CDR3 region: CASSPGESSYNEQFF. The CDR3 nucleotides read TGTGCCAGCAGCCCGGGGGAGAGCTCCTACAATGAGCAGTTCTTC.

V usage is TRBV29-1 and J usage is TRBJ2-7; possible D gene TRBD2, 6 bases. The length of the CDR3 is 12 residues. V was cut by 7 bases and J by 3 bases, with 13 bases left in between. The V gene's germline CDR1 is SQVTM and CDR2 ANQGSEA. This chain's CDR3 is CSGLGNDYEQYF. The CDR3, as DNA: TGCAGCGGACTAGGGAACGACTACGAGCAGTACTTC.

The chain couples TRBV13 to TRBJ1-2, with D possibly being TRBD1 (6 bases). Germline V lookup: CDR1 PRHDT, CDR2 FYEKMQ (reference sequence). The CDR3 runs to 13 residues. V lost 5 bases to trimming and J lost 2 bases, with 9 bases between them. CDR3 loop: CASSVQGNYGYTF. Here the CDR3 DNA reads TGTGCCAGCAGCGTCCAGGGGAACTATGGCTACACCTTC.

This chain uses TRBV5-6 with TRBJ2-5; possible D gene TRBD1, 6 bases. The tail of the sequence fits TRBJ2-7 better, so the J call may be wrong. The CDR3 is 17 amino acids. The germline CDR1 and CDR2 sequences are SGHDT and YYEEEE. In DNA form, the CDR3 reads TGTGCCAGCAGCCCTATTGGCCCGGACAGCGAATCCTACGAGCAGTACTTC. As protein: CASSPIGPDSESYEQYF.

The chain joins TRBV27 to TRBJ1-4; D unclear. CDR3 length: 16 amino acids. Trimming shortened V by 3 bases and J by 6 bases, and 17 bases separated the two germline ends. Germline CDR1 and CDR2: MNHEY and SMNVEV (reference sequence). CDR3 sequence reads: CASSLQATSPYEKLFF. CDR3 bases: TGTGCCAGCAGTTTGCAGGCTACGAGTCCCTATGAAAAACTGTTTTTT.